There are many counts of the clone carrying this T cell receptor (beta chain). Its antigen remains unknown. A read error may produce the germline difference seen at one junction end. PBMCs were isolated from an approximately 10 ml sample of fresh peripheral blood. This CDR3 spans 11 amino acids. Germline V gene data show CDR1 as SGHDT and CDR2 as YYEEEE. This record belongs to a study of Graves' ophthalmopathy and Graves' hyperthyroidism. Notes on the study in general: Using a 13-signature model, the authors split ophthalmopathy from stable hyperthyroidism, with around 89% sensitivity and approximately 84% specificity. Most expanded clonotypes in thyroid above 0.001 frequency also showed up in blood. Ophthalmopathy progression was predicted by the model at 55% to 71% sensitivity and about 79% specificity.

Amplification from RNA transcripts yielded the TCR beta CDR3 regions. HTBI primers were employed in first-round RT-PCR, then a second-round multiplex PCR followed. TCRdb recomputed calls from the multiplex PCR reads with MiXCR, one row per CDR3 protein. The sample has approximately 160,000 distinct CDR3 sequences, just under 40% seen once; the top ten hold approximately 9%. Specimen: peripheral blood. The sequence was obtained from a man aged 25-40 years with Graves' ophthalmopathy. This chain uses TRBV5-6 with TRBJ2-7, with TRBD1 as a possible D gene (6 bases). CDR3 nucleotides: TGTGCCAGCAGCTCCAGGGGTCGTGGTTGCTTC. As protein: CASSSRGRGCF.